The 20 T cell receptor beta chains listed next were all sequenced from one sample in a study of cytomegalovirus exposure and HLA in healthy donors. PCR used 60 Vbeta primers and 13 Jbeta primers. Only in-frame clones appear in the TCRdb table, and some are missing; sequencing was by immunoSEQ multiplex PCR. Seen in this sample are about 55,000 clones; the ten most common clones hold approximately 10%. Sequencing was performed on PBMCs. The receptors derive from a man aged 50 or older in good health and CMV-seropositive.

The genes are TRBV6-5 and TRBJ1-2; TRBD1 aligns across 7 bases. Unmatched junction bases numbered 9, after V lost 6 bases and J lost 8 bases. This CDR3 spans 13 amino acids. Per germline, CDR1 MNHEY and CDR2 SVGAGI. CDR3 loop: CASSSRDRHGYTF. The CDR3 DNA follows: TGTGCCAGCAGCTCCCGGGACAGACACGGCTACACCTTC.

The chain joins TRBV18 to TRBJ2-7; 7 bases are shared with TRBD1. This CDR3 has 14 amino acids. Trimming removed 3 bases from V and 3 bases from J; junction bases left unmatched: 5. The germline V gene has CDR1 KGHSH and CDR2 LQKENI. CDR3 DNA: TGTGCCAGCTCACCTAAGGGACAGATCTACGAGCAGTACTTC. Its protein is CASSPKGQIYEQYF.

The chain couples TRBV18 to TRBJ2-1; 8 positions match TRBD2. Per the germline V gene, CDR1 is KGHSH and CDR2 is LQKENI. J lost 7 bases, V lost 0 bases, and 8 bases had no gene match. CDR3 length: 16 residues. CDR3 sequence reads: CASSPPGGGKENEQFF. As DNA, the CDR3 is TGTGCCAGCTCACCACCGGGCGGGGGGAAAGAAAATGAGCAGTTCTTC.

This chain connects TRBV7-9 to TRBJ2-7, with a possible D match to TRBD2 (5 bases). Trimming removed 2 bases from V and 3 bases from J, with 5 bases in between. CDR1 SEHNR and CDR2 FQNEAQ come from the germline V gene (reference sequence). This CDR3 is built from 12 residues. The CDR3 is CASSLRGYEQYF. In nucleotides, the CDR3 is TGTGCCAGCAGCTTACGGGGCTACGAGCAGTACTTC.

The chain carries TRBV19 and TRBJ2-1; the D gene is possibly TRBD1 (6 bases). The V end lost 3 bases, the J end lost 7 bases, and 16 bases lay between the germline ends. The CDR3 loop spans 15 amino acids. Germline CDR1 is LNHDA and CDR2 is SQIVND (reference sequence). The CDR3 DNA reads TGTGCCAGTAGTATCCTTTGGGGTCAGGGGAATGAGCAGTTCTTC. Translated, it gives CASSILWGQGNEQFF. The full variable domain, its missing parts supplied by reference TRBV19 and TRBJ2-1, is DGGITQSPKYLFRKEGQNVTLSCEQNLNHDAMYWYRQDPGQGLRLIYYSQIVNDFQKGDIAEGYSVSREKKESFPLTVTSAQKNPTAFYLCASSILWGQGNEQFFGPGTRLTVL.

CDR3 loop: CASSTTPTGWDEAFF. Written as DNA, the CDR3 is TGTGCCAGTAGTACCACACCGACAGGGTGGGATGAAGCTTTCTTT. The chain couples TRBV19 to TRBJ1-1; 7 nucleotides match TRBD1. Trimming took 4 bases from V and 7 from J; bases not matched to a gene: 12. Germline V gives CDR1 LNHDA, CDR2 SQIVND (reference sequence). CDR3 length: 15 residues.

V and J are TRBV4-2 and TRBJ2-4, with D possibly matching TRBD1 (5 bases). V lost 1 base, J lost 0 bases, and 10 bases lay in between. From germline, CDR1 is LGHNA and CDR2 YNFKEQ. There are 16 residues in the CDR3. The CDR3 DNA reads as TGTGCCAGCAGCCAAGGAGACAGCCTAGCCAAAAACATTCAGTACTTC. Encoded protein: CASSQGDSLAKNIQYF.

V and J are TRBV27 and TRBJ2-2, with 8 bases lining up with TRBD1. The V gene end was trimmed by 6 bases and the J gene end by 5 bases; junction bases not matched to a gene: 14. This CDR3 spans 17 amino acids. Germline V gene lookup returns CDR1 MNHEY and CDR2 SMNVEV (reference sequence). CDR3 coding DNA: TGTGCCAGCAGCACCGGGACAGGAAGTTGGGAGACCGGGGAGCTGTTTTTT. This sequence encodes CASSTGTGSWETGELFF.

As to this clone: Within the sample, other DNA sequences also encode this same CDR3. This chain joins TRBV19 and TRBJ2-1; the D gene is possibly TRBD1 (5 bases). The germline V and J ends were trimmed by 5 bases and 4 bases, with 12 bases remaining between them. The CDR3 runs to 14 residues. Germline CDR1 reads LNHDA; CDR2 reads SQIVND (reference sequence). CDR3 DNA sequence: TGTGCCAGTAGTCCCTCAACAGGTTACAATGAGCAGTTCTTC. As protein: CASSPSTGYNEQFF.

The gene calls are TRBV6-1 and TRBJ1-1; 9 bases line up with TRBD1. V gave up 6 bases and J gave up 1 base; unmatched junction bases: 3. The germline V gene encodes CDR1 MNHNS and CDR2 SASEGT. The CDR3 is made up of 14 amino acids. CDR3 bases: TGTGCCAGCAGATTGGACAGGGGGAACACTGAAGCTTTCTTT. Translation gives CASRLDRGNTEAFF.

V usage is TRBV15 and J usage is TRBJ2-7; D gene uncertain. Germline CDR1 LNHNV, CDR2 YYDKDF (reference sequence). Trimming shortened V by 5 bases and J by 2 bases, and 16 bases separated the two germline ends. The CDR3 length is 15 residues. The CDR3: CATSPSIESTYEQYF. DNA of the CDR3: TGTGCCACCAGCCCCTCCATCGAATCTACCTACGAGCAGTACTTC.

The chain has TRBV18 and TRBJ1-2; 9 bases match TRBD1. V lost 5 bases to trimming and J lost 5 bases; unmatched junction nucleotides: 6. The germline V gene has CDR1 KGHSH and CDR2 LQKENI. The CDR3 loop spans 14 amino acids. Written as DNA, the CDR3 is TGTGCCAGCTCAGACGCCGGGACAGGGTATGGCTACACCTTC. As protein: CASSDAGTGYGYTF.

J is TRBJ2-5 and V is TRBV7-9; D may be TRBD1 (5 bases). Trimming stripped 2 bases from V and 4 bases from J, with 14 bases between. Germline CDR1 reads SEHNR; CDR2 reads FQNEAQ (reference sequence). This CDR3 region has 15 residues. The CDR3 protein is CASSLRVGQGETQYF. CDR3 DNA: TGTGCCAGCAGCTTAAGGGTAGGGCAGGGAGAGACCCAGTACTTC.

The chain has TRBV28 and TRBJ1-2; TRBD1 is a possible D gene (6 bases). Germline V CDR1 and CDR2: MDHEN, SYDVKM. The CDR3 has 14 residues. Trimming took 5 bases from V and 4 from J, leaving 14 bases between them. In DNA, the CDR3 is TGTGCCAGCAGTCTTACCGGACAGACCTATGGCTACACCTTC. Protein: CASSLTGQTYGYTF.

The V call is TRBV9, the J call TRBJ1-1; 8 bases are a match to TRBD1. CDR1 is SGDLS, CDR2 YYNGEE, per germline. There are 15 residues in the CDR3. Trimming took 4 bases from V and 2 from J; bases not matched to a gene: 7. The DNA for the CDR3 is TGTGCCAGCAGCCCCCGACAGGGGATTAACACTGAAGCTTTCTTT. As protein: CASSPRQGINTEAFF.

The V call is TRBV7-2, the J call TRBJ1-1; unclear D gene. CDR3 length equals 13 residues. With 2 bases removed from V and 3 bases from J, the gap between germline ends came to 7 bases. The germline CDR1 and CDR2 sequences are SGHTA and FQGNSA. CDR3 region: CASSLSSDTEAFF. The CDR3 bases are TGTGCCAGCAGCTTATCCTCGGACACTGAAGCTTTCTTT. The full variable domain, in which reference TRBV7-2 and TRBJ1-1 provide the parts outside the CDR3, is GAGVSQSPSNKVTEKGKDVELRCDPISGHTALYWYRQSLGQGLEFLIYFQGNSAPDKSGLPSDRFSAERTGGSVSTLTIQRTQQEDSAVYLCASSLSSDTEAFFGQGTRLTVV.

The gene calls are TRBV4-1 and TRBJ2-7; 12 bases match TRBD2. The CDR3 length is 18 residues. CDR1 and CDR2 from the germline V gene are MGHRA and YSYEKL. Unmatched junction bases numbered 10, after V lost 0 bases and J lost 4 bases. The CDR3 DNA sequence: TGCGCCAGCAGCCAAGATCTAGCGGGGGGGCTTTTAGGGTACGAGCAGTACTTC. Amino acid sequence: CASSQDLAGGLLGYEQYF.

The chain links TRBV19 to TRBJ2-2; TRBD1 aligns across 8 bases. The junction had 3 bases not matched to a gene; V was cut back by 3 bases and J by 3 bases. Germline V lookup: CDR1 LNHDA, CDR2 SQIVND (reference sequence). This CDR3 is 15 amino acids long. CDR3 region: CASSIQGAYTGELFF. The CDR3 region has the DNA TGTGCCAGTAGTATCCAGGGGGCTTACACCGGGGAGCTGTTTTTT.

The CDR3 DNA is TGCGCCAGCAGCCAAGATAGATCGCGTGACACCCTCCACTTT. It codes for CASSQDRSRDTLHF. This chain uses TRBV4-1 with TRBJ1-6; unclear D gene. V was cut by 0 bases and J by 14 bases, with 14 bases left in between. The germline V gene encodes CDR1 MGHRA and CDR2 YSYEKL. This CDR3 spans 14 amino acids.

The CDR3 nucleotides read TGTGCTAGTGGTTTTCAAGGACAGGGCTGGTCCTACAATGAGCAGTTCTTC. As protein: CASGFQGQGWSYNEQFF. The chain uses TRBV12-5 and TRBJ2-1, with 8 bases matching TRBD1. The CDR3 extends over 17 amino acids. Germline-derived CDR1 and CDR2 are LGHNT and FRNRAP. Losses at the gene ends were 3 bases for V and 1 base for J; bases not matched to a gene: 8.